The 2 T cell receptor beta chains below come from one sample, sequenced in a study of post-analysis software for immune sequencing data. General study points: In patients, TRBV5-6, TRBV5-1 and TRBV20-1 belonged to five or six TRBV segments found more frequently than in controls.

These receptors lack a known antigen. Unique molecular identifiers featured in each of the TCR beta cDNA libraries. One entry per CDR3 protein, called by TCRdb with MiXCR from the PCR reads. The profile shows hundreds of thousands of distinct CDR3 sequences, roughly 30% of them singletons. The sample comprised blood. These receptors all stem from a girl aged 10 to 17 with multiple sclerosis.

The chain is built from TRBV10-3 and TRBJ2-1, with TRBD1 matching 9 bases. CDR3 length: 15 residues. CDR1 and CDR2 from the germline V gene are ENHRY and SYGVKD. J was trimmed by 1 base and V by 6 bases; bases with no gene match: 4. CDR3 DNA sequence: TGTGCCATCAGGGACAGGGGAGGATCCTACAATGAGCAGTTCTTC. It codes for CAIRDRGGSYNEQFF.

The chain uses TRBV5-1 and TRBJ2-1, with a weak D call TRBD1 (6 bases). Germline V lookup: CDR1 SGHRS, CDR2 YFSETQ. The CDR3 sequence is 13 residues long. Trimming left V 5 bases short and J 6 bases short, with 12 bases between. Here the CDR3 DNA reads TGCGCCAGCAGTCGAGTGACAGGCAATGAGCAGTTCTTC. Translated, it gives CASSRVTGNEQFF.